The 28 T cell receptor beta chains below were found in one sample sequenced in a study of blood T cell repertoires in COVID-19 (dated by TCRdb to the early 2020s). Receptor amplification or capture employed the immunoSEQ multiplex PCR assay. The source is immuneACCESS, and TCRdb retained only in-frame sequences with V and J called. Part of the clones is not carried over; for the studies checked, unresolved V genes explain less than half of this, and the remainder is unexplained. A total of 120,000 to 150,000 clones appear in this sample, around nine tenths of them only once. The ten largest account for 2% to 2.5% of the sample. Source material: peripheral blood. Receptors originate from a human donor in a cohort sampled during active COVID-19.

The chain uses TRBV4-1 and TRBJ2-7, with TRBD1 as a possible D gene (6 bases). CDR1 and CDR2 from the germline V gene are MGHRA and YSYEKL. The V and J ends lost 4 bases and 3 bases respectively, with 13 bases between them. There are 14 residues in the CDR3. CDR3 amino acids: CASSLLEGVYEQYF. As DNA, the CDR3 is TGCGCCAGCAGCCTCCTTGAGGGGGTCTACGAGCAGTACTTC.

This chain uses TRBV11-3 with TRBJ2-3, with 9 bases identical to TRBD2. The CDR3 is 14 residues long. With V trimmed by 3 bases and J by 6 bases, 4 bases remained unmatched. Germline V gives CDR1 SGHNT, CDR2 YENEEA. The CDR3 bases are TGTGCCAGCAGCTTCCGCGGGGGGGCCGATACGCAGTATTTT. This encodes CASSFRGGADTQYF.

This clone has just a few counts. V is TRBV15 and J is TRBJ2-7; D is possibly TRBD2 (5 bases). Trimming took off 5 bases at V and 6 bases at J, with 26 bases between the two ends. CDR3 length: 17 residues. Germline V gene sequence: CDR1 LNHNV, CDR2 YYDKDF (reference sequence). The CDR3 DNA is TGTGCCACCAGCGCCGGGAAGGGCGGCGGCCTTACGCCCGAGCAGTACTTC. It translates to CATSAGKGGGLTPEQYF.

A word on this clone: Within the sample, other DNA sequences also encode this same CDR3. The chain links TRBV6-6 to TRBJ1-5, with a tentative D call TRBD1 (5 bases). Trimming left V 5 bases short and J 5 bases short, with 16 bases between. The CDR3 consists of 15 residues. Germline CDR1 MNHNY, CDR2 SVGAGI (reference sequence). CDR3 DNA sequence: TGTGCCAGCAGTCCTCAGCGGGGGGGGGATCAGCCCCAGCATTTT. Translation gives CASSPQRGGDQPQHF.

This clone was counted once. This chain links TRBV6-5 with TRBJ1-2, with unresolved D. With 1 base removed from V and 8 bases from J, the gap between germline ends came to 14 bases. CDR3 length equals 14 residues. The germline V gene encodes CDR1 MNHEY and CDR2 SVGAGI. CDR3 region: CASSYYPGVEGYTF. The DNA for the CDR3 is TGTGCCAGCAGTTACTATCCCGGGGTTGAGGGCTACACCTTC.

The chain combines TRBV9 with TRBJ2-2; D is possibly TRBD1 (7 bases). This CDR3 is built from 17 residues. Trimming pared 1 base from V and 4 bases from J, leaving 17 bases between. Germline V gives CDR1 SGDLS, CDR2 YYNGEE. In DNA, the CDR3 is TGTGCCAGCAGCGTACGCGGAGGGGGCGCGGGCACCGGGGAGCTGTTTTTT. Residues: CASSVRGGGAGTGELFF.

The chain links TRBV3-1 (or the pseudogene TRBV3-2) to TRBJ1-6, with a weak D call TRBD1 (6 bases). The CDR3 covers 13 residues. The germline V and J ends were trimmed by 0 bases and 10 bases, with 7 bases remaining between them. The germline gives CDR1 LGHDT, CDR2 YNNKEL (reference sequence). The CDR3 region has the DNA TGTGCCAGCAGCCAAGAAGGGGGATCACCCCTCCACTTT. It yields the protein CASSQEGGSPLHF.

This clone was counted a few times. V gene TRBV19 combines with J gene TRBJ2-1; D perhaps matches TRBD2 (7 bases). CDR3 size: 14 residues. V dropped 6 bases and J dropped 7 bases, with 16 bases sitting between them. Germline values: CDR1 LNHDA, CDR2 SQIVND (reference sequence). CDR3 sequence reads: CASSWGGRRNEQFF. The CDR3 region has the DNA TGTGCCAGTAGCTGGGGGGGCCGGAGGAATGAGCAGTTCTTC.

V is TRBV5-6 and J is TRBJ1-1, with a possible D match to TRBD1 (6 bases). The CDR3 length is 15 residues. Germline loops: CDR1 SGHDT, CDR2 YYEEEE. V was pared by 1 base and J by 0 bases, with 10 bases between. The DNA of the CDR3 is TGTGCCAGCAGCTTGCCCGGACAGTTGAACACTGAAGCTTTCTTT. It codes for CASSLPGQLNTEAFF.

The chain links TRBV15 to TRBJ1-5; D gene unclear. V shed 3 bases and J shed 5 bases, with 8 bases lying between them. Germline V gene data show CDR1 as LNHNV and CDR2 as YYDKDF (reference sequence). The CDR3 is 13 amino acids. The CDR3 loop reads CATSSLGYQPQHF. The CDR3 nucleotides read TGTGCCACCAGCAGCCTCGGGTATCAGCCCCAGCATTTT.

The chain uses TRBV9 and TRBJ2-7; 7 positions match TRBD2. Germline V gene data show CDR1 as SGDLS and CDR2 as YYNGEE. The CDR3 is 15 residues long. V trimming: 3 bases; J trimming: 0 bases; junction bases outside the gene matches: 6. The CDR3 sequence is CASSGGGLSSYEQYF. As DNA, the CDR3 is TGTGCCAGCAGCGGGGGAGGGCTGAGCTCCTACGAGCAGTACTTC.

The chain combines TRBV4-2 with TRBJ1-3, with D perhaps TRBD1 (6 bases). V was pared by 4 bases and J by 0 bases, with 10 bases between. Germline CDR1 and CDR2: LGHNA and YNFKEQ. The CDR3 spans 15 residues. CDR3 coding DNA: TGTGCCAGCAGCCGGACAGCCTCCTCTGGAAACACCATATATTTT. It specifies CASSRTASSGNTIYF.

This chain joins TRBV2 and TRBJ1-5; D remains unclear. The CDR3 spans 15 residues. V was trimmed by 5 bases and J by 3 bases, leaving 14 bases between them. Per germline, CDR1 SNHLY and CDR2 FYNNEI. The CDR3 reads CASSQDGRNNQPQHF. The CDR3 region has the DNA TGTGCCAGCAGTCAGGATGGGCGTAACAATCAGCCCCAGCATTTT.

The CDR3 here is CASWTVNTGELFF. CDR3 nucleotides: TGTGCCAGCTGGACAGTGAACACCGGGGAGCTGTTTTTT. The rearrangement joins TRBV12-3 or TRBV12-4 to TRBJ2-2; a weak D match, TRBD1 (6 bases). The CDR3 has 13 residues. Trimming shortened V by 8 bases and J by 1 base, and 8 bases separated the two germline ends.

The gene calls are TRBV5-1 and TRBJ2-7; 8 bases match TRBD2. V lost 0 bases to trimming and J lost 0 bases; unmatched junction nucleotides: 8. CDR3 length equals 17 residues. Germline V gene data show CDR1 as SGHRS and CDR2 as YFSETQ. CDR3: CASSLDGGGSPSYEQYF. The CDR3 DNA reads as TGCGCCAGCAGCTTGGATGGCGGGGGGTCCCCCTCCTACGAGCAGTACTTC.

The chain employs TRBV28 and TRBJ2-1, with 9 bases matching TRBD1. This CDR3 comprises 16 residues. V gave up 6 bases and J gave up 6 bases; unmatched junction bases: 12. Germline V gene sequence: CDR1 MDHEN, CDR2 SYDVKM. The CDR3 here is CASRTPGDRAGNEQFF. Here the CDR3 DNA reads TGTGCCAGCAGGACCCCCGGGGACAGGGCGGGCAATGAGCAGTTCTTC.

This rearrangement joins TRBV7-2 to TRBJ1-6, with D uncertain. V dropped 5 bases and J dropped 0 bases, with 8 bases sitting between them. The germline gives CDR1 SGHTA, CDR2 FQGNSA. This CDR3 is 15 amino acids long. Here the CDR3 reads CASSQRSSYNSPLHF. The CDR3 DNA reads as TGTGCCAGCAGCCAACGGAGCTCCTATAATTCACCCCTCCACTTT.

Remarks on this clone: This same CDR3 is encoded by further DNA sequences in the sample. This chain connects TRBV11-1 to TRBJ2-7; 7 bases are a match to TRBD1. V was pared by 8 bases and J by 2 bases, with 6 bases of the junction left unmatched. There are 13 residues in the CDR3. Germline CDR1 and CDR2: SGHAT and FQDESV (reference sequence). In DNA, the CDR3 is TGTGCCAGCCAAGGGACAGAGGCCTACGAGCAGTACTTC. Translating it yields CASQGTEAYEQYF.

In this sample, this clone turned up once. The chain uses TRBV29-1 and TRBJ1-2, with TRBD1 identical over 7 bases. Germline-derived CDR1 and CDR2 are SQVTM and ANQGSEA. Unmatched junction bases numbered 4, after V lost 5 bases and J lost 4 bases. The CDR3 extends over 12 amino acids. The DNA of the CDR3 is TGCAGCGTTTTGACAGGGCCCTATGGCTACACCTTC. This sequence encodes CSVLTGPYGYTF.

The rearrangement links TRBV7-2 to TRBJ2-3, with 13 bases identical to TRBD2. Germline CDR1 SGHTA, CDR2 FQGNSA. With V trimmed by 6 bases and J by 0 bases, 6 bases remained unmatched. This CDR3 is built from 17 residues. Here the CDR3 reads CASRETSGGPSTDTQYF. The CDR3 DNA is TGTGCCAGCAGGGAGACTAGCGGGGGGCCCAGCACAGATACGCAGTATTTT.

The chain carries TRBV2 and TRBJ2-2, with D possibly being TRBD2 (7 bases). Germline V CDR1 and CDR2: SNHLY, FYNNEI. The CDR3 totals 16 residues. V lost 8 bases to trimming and J lost 4 bases, with 20 bases between them. CDR3 sequence reads: CASEPRGARATGELFF. The CDR3 DNA sequence: TGTGCCAGCGAACCTCGGGGGGCGCGGGCCACCGGGGAGCTGTTTTTT.

Concerning this clone: The junction departs from germline at one end; a sequencing error may be responsible. V is TRBV7-7 and J is TRBJ2-1; a possible D gene is TRBD2 (5 bases). The CDR3 has 17 residues. Germline-derived CDR1 and CDR2 are SSHAT and FNYEAQ (reference sequence). The CDR3 spells CASSLVSGISSYNEQFF. CDR3 sequence (DNA): TGTGCTAGCAGCTTAGTGTCGGGGATAAGCTCCTACAATGAGCAGTTCTTC.

This chain uses TRBV10-1 with TRBJ2-7, with 8 bases aligning to TRBD2. Germline V CDR1 and CDR2: WNHNN, SYGVQD (reference sequence). CDR3 size: 17 residues. J gave up 3 bases and V 9 bases, and 19 bases lay outside the gene matches. CDR3 amino acids: CARPMPLAGSTVYEQYF. The CDR3 DNA is TGCGCCAGACCAATGCCTTTAGCGGGGTCAACGGTCTACGAGCAGTACTTC.

V usage is TRBV2 and J usage is TRBJ2-7; possibly TRBD2 for D (6 bases). Germline V CDR1 and CDR2: SNHLY, FYNNEI. V gave up 11 bases and J gave up 7 bases, with 12 bases separating them. The CDR3 covers 10 residues. CDR3 residues: CACGEVEQYF. In DNA form, the CDR3 reads TGTGCCTGCGGGGAGGTTGAGCAGTACTTC. Full variable domain (outside the CDR3, taken from reference TRBV2 and TRBJ2-7): EPEVTQTPSHQVTQMGQEVILRCVPISNHLYFYWYRQILGQKVEFLVSFYNNEISEKSEIFDDQFSVERPDGSNFTLKIRSTKLEDSAMYFCACGEVEQYFGPGTRLTVT.

This clone was picked up one time. CDR3 DNA sequence: TGCAGCGTTGAATACGGCTCTGGAAACACCATATATTTT. This codes for CSVEYGSGNTIYF. This chain connects TRBV29-1 to TRBJ1-3; D gene unclear. The CDR3 length is 13 residues. The V gene's germline CDR1 is SQVTM and CDR2 ANQGSEA. V lost 2 bases and J lost 0, with 5 bases in between.

The CDR3 DNA reads as TGCAGCGTTACCGGGGAAGGCTACGAGCAGTACTTC. Its translation is CSVTGEGYEQYF. The chain has TRBV29-1 and TRBJ2-7; tentative D call: TRBD2 (5 bases). Germline values: CDR1 SQVTM, CDR2 ANQGSEA. The CDR3 has 12 residues. V dropped 5 bases and J dropped 3 bases, with 11 bases sitting between them.

The V and J genes are TRBV23-1 and TRBJ2-1; TRBD2 might be the D (7 bases). TRBV23-1 is filed as an ORF, its function uncertain. The CDR3 runs to 17 residues. The germline V and J ends were trimmed by 8 bases and 8 bases, with 28 bases remaining between them. CDR3 loop: CASPREGEGVSVDEQFF. For the CDR3, the DNA is TGCGCCAGCCCCCGGGAAGGGGAGGGGGTTTCGGTGGATGAGCAGTTCTTC.

This clone was observed a handful of times. The chain employs TRBV7-8 and TRBJ2-7; 10 bases are a match to TRBD1. The trim removed 5 bases at V and 6 bases at J, leaving 7 bases unmatched. Germline loops: CDR1 SGHVS, CDR2 FQNEAQ. The CDR3 loop spans 14 amino acids. The CDR3 here is CASSNRDRGLEQYF. The CDR3 DNA is TGTGCCAGCAGCAACCGGGACAGGGGTCTCGAGCAGTACTTC.